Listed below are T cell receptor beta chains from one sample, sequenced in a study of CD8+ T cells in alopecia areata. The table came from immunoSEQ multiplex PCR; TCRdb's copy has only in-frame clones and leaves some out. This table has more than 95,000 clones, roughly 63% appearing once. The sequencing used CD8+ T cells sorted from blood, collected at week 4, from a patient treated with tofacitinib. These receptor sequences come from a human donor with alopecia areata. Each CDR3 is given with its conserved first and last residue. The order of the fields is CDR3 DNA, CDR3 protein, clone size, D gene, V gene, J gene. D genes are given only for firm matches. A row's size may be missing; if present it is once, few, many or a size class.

TGTGCCATCAGGGCAGGGCTCGAGGTCGACGAGCAGTACTTC	CAIRAGLEVDEQYF	NA	NA	TRBV10-3	TRBJ2-7
TGTGCCAGCAGTGGACCCTTAGCGGGGGCGGGGGATACGCAGTATTTT	CASSGPLAGAGDTQYF	NA	TRBD2	TRBV2	TRBJ2-3
TGCAGCGTTGATGACACCGGGGAGCTGTTTTTT	CSVDDTGELFF	NA	NA	TRBV29-1	TRBJ2-2
TGCAGCGTTGAGGACAGTAACCCTACGAAGTACTTC	CSVEDSNPTKYF	NA	NA	TRBV29-1	TRBJ2-7
TGTGCCAGTAGTGCAGGGCGGCTCCACGAGCAGTACTTC	CASSAGRLHEQYF	NA	NA	TRBV19	TRBJ2-7
TGCAGCGTCACAATGACAGGGTGGGGCACAGATACGCAGTATTTT	CSVTMTGWGTDTQYF	NA	TRBD1	TRBV29-1	TRBJ2-3
TGTGCCAGCACTTCGACAGGGGACGAGCAGTACTTC	CASTSTGDEQYF	NA	TRBD1	TRBV28	TRBJ2-7
TGTGCCAGCAGCTCCCTTTGGACAGGCGGAGTCTACGAGCAGTACTTC	CASSSLWTGGVYEQYF	few	TRBD1	TRBV7-9	TRBJ2-7
TGCAGCGTTAGACGTGGGGATAATGAGCAGTTCTTC	CSVRRGDNEQFF	NA	NA	TRBV29-1	TRBJ2-1
TGCAGCGTTGAAGTATCCTCTCTTAACACCGGGGAGCTGTTTTTT	CSVEVSSLNTGELFF	NA	NA	TRBV29-1	TRBJ2-2
TGCGCCAGCAACCGGTGGGGGCGATTCAGCAATCAGCCCCAGCATTTT	CASNRWGRFSNQPQHF	NA	NA	TRBV23-1	TRBJ1-5
TGTGCCAGCAGTTCGTTGCAGGTCCAGCATTTT	CASSSLQVQHF	NA	NA	TRBV28	TRBJ1-5
TGCAGCGTTTTTCGAGAGACCCAGTACTTC	CSVFRETQYF	few	NA	TRBV29-1	TRBJ2-5
TGTGCCAGCAGCACAGGAGACAGGTCTGGCGAGCAGTACTTC	CASSTGDRSGEQYF	NA	NA	TRBV27	TRBJ2-7
TGTGCCAGCACGGGACTAGCGGAAGAGACCCAGTACTTC	CASTGLAEETQYF	few	TRBD2	TRBV5-8	TRBJ2-5
TGTGCCAGCAGCTTGGGAGGGAAAGCCTACGAGCAGTACTTC	CASSLGGKAYEQYF	few	NA	TRBV5-6	TRBJ2-7
TGTGCCTGGAGTGAGGAAGGAGGGACCGGGGAGCTGTTTTTT	CAWSEEGGTGELFF	NA	NA	TRBV30	TRBJ2-2
TGCGCCAGCAGCCTCGAGGCCAATTCACCCCTCCACTTT	CASSLEANSPLHF	NA	NA	TRBV5-1	TRBJ1-6
TGTGCCAGCAGTGAAGAGGGGGAAGGGAGTCAGCCCCAGCATTTT	CASSEEGEGSQPQHF	NA	NA	TRBV2	TRBJ1-5
TGCGCCAGCAGCCAAGAATCGTCACAGGGAGGATACGGCTACACCTTC	CASSQESSQGGYGYTF	few	NA	TRBV4-1	TRBJ1-2
TGCAGCGTTGCAGGGAGTGCGGAGCAGTTCTTC	CSVAGSAEQFF	NA	NA	TRBV29-1	TRBJ2-1
TGTGCCAGCAGCCTCCGACAGTTACGCAATCAGCCCCAGCATTTT	CASSLRQLRNQPQHF	NA	NA	TRBV7-8	TRBJ1-5
TGTGCCAGCAGCTTGGGAGCAGGACAGGGGAAGGATGAGCAGTTCTTC	CASSLGAGQGKDEQFF	NA	TRBD1	TRBV7-9	TRBJ2-1
TGTGCCAGTAATCCGGGACAGGGGGCCTATGGCTACACCTTC	CASNPGQGAYGYTF	NA	TRBD1	TRBV19	TRBJ1-2
TGTGCCATCAGTGAAGGGGCGGCGGGATCCTACAATGAGCAGTTCTTC	CAISEGAAGSYNEQFF	few	NA	TRBV10-3	TRBJ2-1
TGTGCCAGCAGTACGTTGACGCTTCGAAACACTGAAGCTTTCTTT	CASSTLTLRNTEAFF	NA	NA	TRBV27	TRBJ1-1
TGCAGCGTTGAAGATCTGGGTATCGGCTACACCTTC	CSVEDLGIGYTF	once	NA	TRBV29-1	TRBJ1-2
TGTGCCACCAGCAGAGGACAGGAGTCCAATGAGCAGTTCTTC	CATSRGQESNEQFF	medium-sized	NA	TRBV15	TRBJ2-1
TGTGCCAGCAGTGAAAGTGTGGCCCTCGAAGCCCTCCACTTT	CASSESVALEALHF	NA	NA	TRBV25-1	TRBJ1-6
TGTGCCAGCAGGGGAAGAGGGCAAGAGACCCAGTACTTC	CASRGRGQETQYF	NA	NA	TRBV11-2	TRBJ2-5
TGTGCCAGCAGCTTGATACAGGGCTACGAGCAGTACTTC	CASSLIQGYEQYF	NA	NA	TRBV7-2	TRBJ2-7
TGCAGTGGAGGCCAAGGAGGGGTGAGCTCCTACAATGAGCAGTTCTTC	CSGGQGGVSSYNEQFF	NA	NA	TRBV29-1	TRBJ2-1
TGCGCCAGCAGCCAGGAACTAGCGGGGGGGATCGATGAGCAGTTCTTC	CASSQELAGGIDEQFF	many	TRBD2	TRBV4-3	TRBJ2-1
TGTGCCAGCAGCGTAGACTCAGGGGGGACAGATACGCAGTATTTT	CASSVDSGGTDTQYF	few	NA	TRBV9	TRBJ2-3
TGTGCCTGGACGACAGGGGTGCGGCCTAATGAAAAACTGTTTTTT	CAWTTGVRPNEKLFF	NA	TRBD1	TRBV30	TRBJ1-4
TGTGCCAGCAGCCCACGGGACAGGGAGGCGAACACCGGGGAGCTGTTTTTT	CASSPRDREANTGELFF	few	TRBD1	TRBV7-9	TRBJ2-2
TGCAGCATAGTGGTAGCAGGGGGTGGGAACACTGAAGCTTTCTTT	CSIVVAGGGNTEAFF	few	TRBD1	TRBV29-1	TRBJ1-1
TGTGCCTGGAGCGGACAGGGGGAGGGCTACACCTTC	CAWSGQGEGYTF	few	TRBD1	TRBV30	TRBJ1-2
TGTGCCAGCACCGACGGGACAGGGACTCAAGAGACCCAGTACTTC	CASTDGTGTQETQYF	NA	TRBD1	TRBV11-1	TRBJ2-5
TGCGCCAGCAGCCAAGGGGTGGATACGCAGTATTTT	CASSQGVDTQYF	NA	NA	TRBV4-1	TRBJ2-3
TGTGCCAGCACCGCCGATGGGGGGTCCTACAATGAGCAGTTCTTC	CASTADGGSYNEQFF	NA	NA	TRBV4-2	TRBJ2-1
TGTGCCAGCGCCTACAGCTCCTACAATGAGCAGTTCTTC	CASAYSSYNEQFF	few	NA	TRBV14	TRBJ2-1
TGCAGCGTTCCGTTGAGCGGGAACAATGAGCAGTTCTTC	CSVPLSGNNEQFF	NA	TRBD2	TRBV29-1	TRBJ2-1
TGTGCCAGCAGCTTGGGAGCGGGGGATCAGCCCCAGCATTTT	CASSLGAGDQPQHF	once	NA	TRBV5-6	TRBJ1-5
TGTGCCACCAGCAGAGGCCTCGCCCTCTCTGGGGCCAACGTCCTGACTTTC	CATSRGLALSGANVLTF	few	NA	TRBV15	TRBJ2-6
TGTGCCAGCAGTGACCAGACGACGGGGGGTCAGCCCCAGCATTTT	CASSDQTTGGQPQHF	NA	NA	TRBV6-1	TRBJ1-5
TGTGCCAGCAGTGCGGACGCCACAGATACGCAGTATTTT	CASSADATDTQYF	few	NA	TRBV25-1	TRBJ2-3
TGTGCCACCAGCAGATACAATGAGCAGTTCTTC	CATSRYNEQFF	NA	NA	TRBV15	TRBJ2-1
TGTGCCAGCAGCATTCCCGGGACTAGGGCAGAGACCCAGTACTTC	CASSIPGTRAETQYF	NA	TRBD2	TRBV7-9	TRBJ2-5